Below are 20 T cell receptor beta chains sequenced from a single sample in a study of CD8 T cells in Susac syndrome. cDNA came from roughly 0.5 to 1 ug RNA primed by random hexamers. Via MiXCR, TCRdb re-called the immunoSEQ multiplex PCR reads, giving one row per CDR3 protein. The top ten hold 0.093% of the sample, which has some 200,000 distinct CDR3 sequences, around 96% seen once. Sequencing used CD4+ T cells from PBMCs. Every receptor here comes from a human donor with multiple sclerosis.

This chain uses TRBV5-6 with TRBJ2-7; possibly TRBD1 for D (6 bases). The germline gives CDR1 SGHDT, CDR2 YYEEEE. V lost 4 bases, J lost 7 bases, and 18 bases lay in between. This CDR3 region has 14 residues. CDR3 sequence reads: CASSLQGHHLEQYF. In DNA form, the CDR3 reads TGTGCCAGCAGCCTCCAGGGACACCATTTGGAGCAGTACTTC.

This clonotype appeared a single time. The chain carries TRBV20-1 and TRBJ2-3; D perhaps matches TRBD2 (6 bases). Per the germline V gene, CDR1 is DFQATT and CDR2 is SNEGSKA (reference sequence). The CDR3 extends over 15 amino acids. V was clipped by 5 bases and J by 6 bases, with 21 bases between them. DNA of the CDR3: TGCAGTGCTCCTCGACTAGATCGACTCGGGGATACGCAGTATTTT. Translation gives CSAPRLDRLGDTQYF.

This clonotype was seen once. This rearrangement joins TRBV12-3 or TRBV12-4 to TRBJ2-2; tentatively, D is TRBD2 (5 bases). Trimming took 6 bases from V and 6 from J, leaving 14 bases between them. The length of the CDR3 is 14 residues. The DNA of the CDR3 is TGTGCCAGCAGCAGAGACGGGAATCCCGGGGAGCTGTTTTTT. This gives the protein CASSRDGNPGELFF.

CDR3 coding DNA: TGCGCCAGCAGCCGAACCGGACAGCCCGACACTGAAGCTTTCTTT. Residues: CASSRTGQPDTEAFF. This sequence joins TRBV4-1 and TRBJ1-1, with D perhaps TRBD1 (6 bases). Trimming removed 4 bases at V and 3 bases at J, with 15 bases between. This CDR3 has 15 residues. The V gene's germline CDR1 is MGHRA and CDR2 YSYEKL.

The chain couples TRBV12-3 or TRBV12-4 to TRBJ2-7; D unclear. The CDR3 is 12 amino acids. Deletions cut 5 bases from V and 9 bases from J, with 14 bases between. This chain's CDR3 is CASSRALVGQYF. In nucleotides, the CDR3 is TGTGCCAGCAGTCGCGCCCTGGTTGGGCAGTACTTC.

This rearrangement joins TRBV20-1 to TRBJ2-7; D may match TRBD1 or TRBD2 (7 bases each). The CDR3 consists of 15 residues. The ends were cut back, 5 bases at V and 5 bases at J, with 22 bases in the middle. Germline V gene lookup returns CDR1 DFQATT and CDR2 SNEGSKA (reference sequence). In DNA, the CDR3 is TGCAGTGCTGCTCCGGCGACAGGGAGGGCCCACGAGCAGTACTTC. Residues: CSAAPATGRAHEQYF.

The chain carries TRBV14 and TRBJ1-2; the match to TRBD1 covers 9 bases. The junction had 8 bases not matched to a gene; V was cut back by 4 bases and J by 5 bases. Germline CDR1 SGHDN, CDR2 FVKESK. This CDR3 has 15 residues. CDR3 bases: TGTGCCAGCAGCCGACCGGGACAGGGACCTTATGGCTACACCTTC. Protein product: CASSRPGQGPYGYTF.

The chain couples TRBV15 to TRBJ2-1; the match to TRBD2 covers 10 bases. The CDR3 length is 16 residues. CDR1 and CDR2 (germline): LNHNV, YYDKDF (reference sequence). Losses at the gene ends were 6 bases for V and 6 bases for J; bases not matched to a gene: 11. CDR3 in amino acids: CATREAGGRYSNEQFF. The CDR3 coding sequence is TGTGCCACCAGAGAAGCGGGGGGGCGCTATAGCAATGAGCAGTTCTTC.

The V gene is TRBV29-1, the J gene TRBJ1-1; no clear D. V was pared by 6 bases and J by 8 bases, with 16 bases between. This CDR3 contains 12 residues. Germline V gives CDR1 SQVTM, CDR2 ANQGSEA. The CDR3 reads CSVILDGPEAFF. DNA of the CDR3: TGCAGCGTCATCCTCGACGGCCCAGAAGCTTTCTTT.

The V and J genes are TRBV4-1 and TRBJ2-5; no firm D call. The CDR3 runs to 15 residues. CDR1 and CDR2 from the germline V gene are MGHRA and YSYEKL. V shed 1 base and J shed 1 base, with 10 bases lying between them. In DNA form, the CDR3 reads TGCGCCAGCAGCCAAGTGGGCTACCTCCAAGAGACCCAGTACTTC. This sequence encodes CASSQVGYLQETQYF.

This rearrangement joins TRBV20-1 to TRBJ2-1, with D uncertain. This CDR3 has 15 amino acids. Germline loops: CDR1 DFQATT, CDR2 SNEGSKA (reference sequence). Trimming removed 5 bases from V and 9 bases from J, with 23 bases in between. The CDR3 nucleotides read TGCAGTGCTCGCAAGCCTGACCAGTCCGCGGCTGAGCAGTTCTTC. This encodes CSARKPDQSAAEQFF.

This chain uses TRBV24-1 with TRBJ2-1; 8 bases agree with TRBD1. With 4 bases clipped from V and 5 bases from J, the junction kept 9 bases outside the gene matches. Germline-derived CDR1 and CDR2 are KGHDR and SFDVKD. The CDR3 consists of 16 residues. CDR3 in amino acids: CATSDSGQGGNNEQFF. The CDR3 coding sequence is TGTGCCACCAGTGACTCTGGACAGGGAGGAAACAATGAGCAGTTCTTC.

This chain connects TRBV27 to TRBJ2-2; TRBD2 matches at 7 bases. Trimming cost V 3 bases and J 7 bases; bases outside gene matches: 5. The CDR3 contains 14 residues. The germline CDR1 and CDR2 sequences are MNHEY and SMNVEV (reference sequence). CDR3 coding DNA: TGTGCCAGCAGTTTCCACGGACTAGACGGGGAGCTGTTTTTT. Translated: CASSFHGLDGELFF.

The DNA of the CDR3 is TGCAGTGCTAGAGTCCTAGCCCTCGACACCACTACGAGGCAGTACTTC. It yields the protein CSARVLALDTTTRQYF. The chain uses TRBV20-1 and TRBJ2-7, with a tentative D call TRBD2 (5 bases). Per the germline V gene, CDR1 is DFQATT and CDR2 is SNEGSKA (reference sequence). CDR3 size: 16 residues. Trimming shortened V by 1 base and J by 9 bases, and 25 bases separated the two germline ends.

V gene TRBV9 combines with J gene TRBJ2-3; D gene unclear. This CDR3 has 14 amino acids. Germline V lookup: CDR1 SGDLS, CDR2 YYNGEE. V gave up 2 bases and J gave up 5 bases, with 12 bases separating them. The CDR3 reads CASSVRGPVDTQYF. CDR3 in DNA: TGTGCCAGCAGCGTCAGAGGTCCCGTAGATACGCAGTATTTT.

The J gene is TRBJ2-4, the V gene TRBV19; D ambiguous. Germline CDR1 reads LNHDA; CDR2 reads SQIVND (reference sequence). CDR3 size: 13 residues. Trimming pared 5 bases from V and 2 bases from J, leaving 7 bases between. The DNA for the CDR3 is TGTGCCAGTAGTGCCAGCTCCAAAAACATTCAGTACTTC. This translates into CASSASSKNIQYF.

This rearrangement joins TRBV20-1 to TRBJ1-5, with D tentatively TRBD1 (5 bases). Per germline, CDR1 DFQATT and CDR2 SNEGSKA (reference sequence). V lost 6 bases and J lost 10, with 16 bases in between. The CDR3 loop spans 12 amino acids. The CDR3 nucleotides read TGCAGTGCCACGCGGGGGAAGGACCCCCAGCATTTT. This encodes CSATRGKDPQHF.

The CDR3 loop is CATSRLGTQYF. The CDR3 region has the DNA TGTGCCACCAGCCGACTAGGGACCCAGTACTTC. V usage is TRBV24-1 and J usage is TRBJ2-5; perhaps TRBD2 as D (6 bases). V gave up 7 bases and J gave up 7 bases, with 9 bases separating them. This CDR3 is built from 11 residues. CDR1 KGHDR and CDR2 SFDVKD come from the germline V gene.

The chain couples TRBV30 to TRBJ2-7, with a weak D call TRBD1 (5 bases). V lost 6 bases and J 6 bases, leaving 12 bases between the germline ends. The CDR3 loop spans 11 amino acids. Germline loops: CDR1 GTSNPN, CDR2 SVGIG (reference sequence). The CDR3 region has the DNA TGTGCCTGCTCAGGGCCCCTCGAGCAGTACTTC. Protein product: CACSGPLEQYF.

The chain carries TRBV14 and TRBJ2-4; the D gene is possibly TRBD1 (5 bases). This CDR3 has 16 residues. Looked up from germline, CDR1 is SGHDN and CDR2 is FVKESK. With 6 bases removed from V and 3 bases from J, the gap between germline ends came to 18 bases. The CDR3: CASSPMQGDLKNIQYF. The CDR3 bases are TGTGCCAGCAGTCCTATGCAGGGTGACCTCAAAAACATTCAGTACTTC.